This entry describes one T cell receptor (beta chain). This clonotype was seen at least ten times. Base qualities were left out, and no much larger clone turns up one base away. The CDR3 sequence holds 15 residues, the cysteine and phenylalanine included. CDR3 DNA is the only sequence kept; it has 45 bases, read in frame from the first base. Trimming accounts for 4 bases at V and 2 bases at J, while the number of junction bases matched to no gene is 8. The germline V gene sets CDR1 to ENHRY and CDR2 to SYGVKD. What this sample's treatment or condition label stands for: live attenuated yellow fever vaccine strain. PBMCs were isolated from peripheral blood using a standard Ficoll-Paque protocol. For sorted memory subsets, RNA extraction was done with the RNeasy Micro Kit. This entry belongs to a study of T cells after yellow fever vaccination (dated by TCRdb to about 2019). With regard to the full study: Staining for CD3, CD45RA, CCR7 and CD95 was used to sort memory subsets (EM, EMRA, CM and Tscm) on a BD FACS Aria III. Two healthy male donors, one aged 18 to 30 and one aged 30 to 40 years, made up the cohort. To track T-cell clones before and after primary and booster YFV17D yellow fever vaccination, bulk TCR alpha and beta repertoires were sequenced longitudinally. Libraries from fractions with low cell numbers were prepared with the SMART-Seq v4 Ultra Low Input RNA kit. Memory subsets were sorted on days 0, 15 and 45 and at 18 months following primary vaccination, and on days 0, 15 and 45 following the 30-year booster. Blood was drawn at multiple timepoints before and after primary and secondary immunization, with bulk PBMC replicates and cell subsets isolated. Study-wide findings and limitations: A small share of clonotypes was detected in both CD4 and CD8 compartments, with the overlap likely arising from convergent recombination. After the booster, most of the clones that had expanded following primary vaccination were detected again (around 95% of CD4 and 80% to 90% of CD8), which suggests that memory was broadly maintained. In the sorted memory subsets on day 0, nearly all vaccine-responding clonotypes were below the level of detection. The secondary T-cell response was found to be weaker but faster than the primary response, with a peak reached on day 5 rather than on day 15. The study included only a couple of donors, which limits how far the findings can be generalized. Because abundant contaminating clonotypes from the bulk population could be contained in FACS-sorted repertoires, computational filtering was required.

TCR cDNA was synthesized by 5'RACE template switching, through which a universal primer site and unique molecular identifiers were introduced. cDNA synthesis was primed from both the TCR alpha and TCR beta constant segments. Library amplification involved two PCR steps, and the second step added sample barcodes and sequencing adapters. Sequencing of libraries was performed on Illumina HiSeq 2500 (2x100 bp) or NovaSeq (2x150 bp). As for how the authors treated the data: MIGEC was used to demultiplex reads and collapse the reads into UMI consensus sequences, and MiXCR was used for V(D)J alignment. Vaccine-responding clonotypes were defined with edgeR using replicate PBMC samples, requiring FDR below 0.01 and a log2 fold change above 5 up to day 15. Each bulk clonotype received a CD4 or CD8 identity based on whether the sequenced CD4 or CD8 repertoire contained that clonotype at higher abundance. To estimate how each clone was distributed across memory phenotypes, clonotype frequencies in memory subsets were weighted by the numbers of FACS-sorted cells. TCRdb applied fastp at Q25 and MiXCR to the public reads, then kept only in-frame beta chains. Rows are unified per CDR3 protein, each entry keeping the most common DNA and genes. The V and J calls come from TCRdb's annotation, not from the publication. This sample gives under 50,000 distinct CDR3 sequences in total; 5.5% to 7.5% of them show up just once. In total, the top ten clones hold over 9.5% of the sample.

The receptor's source is a man under 40 who received the YFV17D yellow fever vaccine. The material was PBMCs, either bulk or a sorted T-cell subset (CD4+, CD8+, memory, or dextramer-sorted; not recorded which), obtained 45 days after the yellow fever booster vaccination. The V gene is TRBV10-3 and the J gene is TRBJ2-7; 7 nucleotides in the junction match TRBD1. The bases are TGTGCCATCAGTGCAATTCCGGGACAGACCTACGAGCAGTACTTC. Its product reads: CAISAIPGQTYEQYF.